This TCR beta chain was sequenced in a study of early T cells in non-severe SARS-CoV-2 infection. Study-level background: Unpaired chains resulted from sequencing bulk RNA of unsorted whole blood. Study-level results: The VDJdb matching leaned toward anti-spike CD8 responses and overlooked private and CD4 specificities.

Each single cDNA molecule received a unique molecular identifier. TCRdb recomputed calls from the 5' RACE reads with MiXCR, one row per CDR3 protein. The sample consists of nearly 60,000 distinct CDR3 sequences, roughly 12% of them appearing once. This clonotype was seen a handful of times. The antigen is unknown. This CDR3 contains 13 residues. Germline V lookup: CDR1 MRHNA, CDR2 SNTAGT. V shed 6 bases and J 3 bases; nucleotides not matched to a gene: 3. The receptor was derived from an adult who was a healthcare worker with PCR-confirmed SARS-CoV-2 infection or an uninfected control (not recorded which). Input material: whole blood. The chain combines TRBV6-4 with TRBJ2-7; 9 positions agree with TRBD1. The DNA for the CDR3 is TGTGCCAGCAGCGCGGACAGGGGCTACGAGCAGTACTTC. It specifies CASSADRGYEQYF.